These 14 T cell receptor beta chains share one sample of origin, sequenced in a study of T-cell memory formation after mild COVID-19. TCRdb called the 5' RACE reads again in MiXCR, with one record for every CDR3 protein. The sample shows roughly 200,000 distinct CDR3 sequences, just over 9.5% of them seen only once. Sequencing input: PBMCs or a T cell subset sorted from them (not recorded which). The receptors come from a young man who had mild COVID-19 (a few samples of this study predate the infection). Cell type and time point are not known.

This clonotype was counted a few times. This rearrangement joins TRBV4-1 to TRBJ2-5; 8 bases align to TRBD2. Germline CDR1 reads MGHRA; CDR2 reads YSYEKL. The CDR3 has 14 amino acids. After removal of 4 bases from V and 5 bases from J, the junction contained 6 bases not matched to a gene. CDR3 in amino acids: CASSPGGGRETQYF. In nucleotides, the CDR3 is TGCGCCAGCAGCCCGGGGGGGGGACGCGAGACCCAGTACTTC.

In regard to this clonotype: No DNA is shown, since the ends of the CDR3 on it are uncertain; the CDR3 is the one TCRdb lists. V usage is TRBV5-1 and J usage is TRBJ2-2; whether TRBD1, the table's D call, matches the DNA was not checked. Counting both end residues, the CDR3 totals 14 amino acids. CDR1 and CDR2 from the germline V gene are SGHRS and YFSETQ. The CDR3 protein is CASGGDNTGELFFF.

The chain couples TRBV6-6 to TRBJ1-5; D gene unclear. The CDR3 extends over 16 amino acids. V was shortened by 2 bases and J by 0 bases, with 11 bases between the two germline ends. Per the germline V gene, CDR1 is MNHNY and CDR2 is SVGAGI (reference sequence). In nucleotides, the CDR3 is TGTGCCAGCAGTTACGGAAGGTTATATAGCAATCAGCCCCAGCATTTT. Amino acids: CASSYGRLYSNQPQHF.

The rearrangement joins TRBV5-6 to TRBJ1-5, with D hard to call. The CDR3 contains 14 residues. Germline V gene data show CDR1 as SGHDT and CDR2 as YYEEEE. The V end was cut by 1 base, the J end by 3 bases, with 8 bases between. The CDR3, as DNA: TGTGCCAGCAGCTTGTCGGCAGTCAATCAGCCCCAGCATTTT. Translated: CASSLSAVNQPQHF.

This clonotype was observed at least ten times. The chain carries TRBV12-3 or TRBV12-4 and TRBJ2-7, with D possibly TRBD2 on 6 matching bases. The CDR3 is made up of 12 amino acids. V shed 3 bases and J shed 5 bases, with 8 bases lying between them. CDR3 DNA sequence: TGTGCCAGCAGTTTGGGACTGGACGAGCAGTACGTC. Translating it yields CASSLGLDEQYV.

This clonotype was recorded at least ten times. DNA of the CDR3: TGCGCCAGCAGCCAAGAGTGGCTAGCGGGGGGCACGAACACCGGGGAGCTGTTTTTT. It encodes CASSQEWLAGGTNTGELFF. The genes are TRBV4-3 and TRBJ2-2, with TRBD2 identical over 11 bases. The CDR3 loop spans 19 amino acids. Looked up from germline, CDR1 is LGHNA and CDR2 is YSLEER. V lost 0 bases and J lost 0; bases outside the gene matches: 6.

The chain uses TRBV3-1 and TRBJ2-3; D not resolved. This CDR3 comprises 15 residues. The V and J ends lost 0 bases and 1 base respectively, with 8 bases between them. From germline, CDR1 is LGHDT and CDR2 YNNKEL (reference sequence). Here the CDR3 DNA reads TGTGCCAGCAGCCAAGACCACTACCGCACAGATACGCAGTATTTT. The encoded protein is CASSQDHYRTDTQYF.

This clonotype was picked up a small number of times. As DNA, the CDR3 is TGCAGCGTGGGGGGGGACAGGCCGAACACTGAAGCTTTCTTT. Translating it yields CSVGGDRPNTEAFF. The genes are TRBV29-1 and TRBJ1-1, with 8 bases fitting TRBD1. V shed 6 bases, J shed 1 base, and the junction held 7 bases outside the gene matches. The CDR3 is 14 amino acids. Germline-derived CDR1 and CDR2 are SQVTM and ANQGSEA. Supplemented by reference TRBV29-1 and TRBJ1-1, the full variable domain reads SAVISQKPSRDICQRGTSLTIQCQVDSQVTMMFWYRQQPGQSLTLIATANQGSEATYESGFVIDKFPISRPNLTFSTLTVSNMSPEDSSIYLCSVGGDRPNTEAFFGQGTRLTVV.

This clonotype came up a few times. The chain recombines TRBV27 with TRBJ2-3; TRBD1 aligns across 7 bases. Germline V CDR1 and CDR2: MNHEY, SMNVEV (reference sequence). The trim removed 5 bases at V and 10 bases at J, leaving 9 bases unmatched. This CDR3 region has 13 residues. CDR3 sequence (DNA): TGTGCCAGCAGTCCTGGACAGGAGGTTCCGCAGTATTTT. It is translated as CASSPGQEVPQYF.

This clonotype was seen many times. The genes are TRBV3-1 and TRBJ2-7; D remains unclear. Germline V CDR1 and CDR2: LGHDT, YNNKEL (reference sequence). The V end was cut by 0 bases, the J end by 0 bases, with 15 bases between. The CDR3 is 17 amino acids. CDR3 coding DNA: TGTGCCAGCAGCCAAGAAACTTCGGTGCCGGGCTCCTACGAGCAGTACGTC. Translation: CASSQETSVPGSYEQYV.

V is TRBV5-4 and J is TRBJ2-7, with 8 bases lining up with TRBD1. This CDR3 has 12 residues. V lost 4 bases, J lost 8 bases, and 5 bases stayed unmatched. CDR1 and CDR2 from the germline V gene are SGHNT and YYREEE (reference sequence). The CDR3 DNA is TGTGCCAGCAGCGGTCCAGGGGGCCAGCAGTACGTC. This codes for CASSGPGGQQYV.

The chain is built from TRBV12-5 and TRBJ2-5; D is undetermined. Trimming removed 0 bases at V and 0 bases at J, with 29 bases between. The CDR3 totals 22 residues. Germline values: CDR1 LGHNT, CDR2 FRNRAP. The CDR3 nucleotides read TGTGCTAGTGGTTTGGTACGCGCCCCCCTTCGGAAGGGCAGCCACGACCAAGAGACCCAGTACTTC. Its protein is CASGLVRAPLRKGSHDQETQYF.

The CDR3 coding sequence is TGCAGTGCTAGGGGGGACAGAACCCCACATACGCAGTATTTT. It yields the protein CSARGDRTPHTQYF. The chain links TRBV20-1 to TRBJ2-3; the match to TRBD1 covers 7 bases. CDR1 and CDR2 (germline): DFQATT, SNEGSKA (reference sequence). The V segment lost 3 bases and the J segment 7 bases; nucleotides outside the gene matches: 10. The CDR3 has 14 amino acids.

The chain carries TRBV6-6 and TRBJ2-5, with 9 nucleotides matching TRBD1. Germline V gives CDR1 MNHNY, CDR2 SVGAGI (reference sequence). Trimming cost V 0 bases and J 8 bases; bases outside gene matches: 4. This CDR3 contains 14 residues. CDR3 protein: CASSYSGQGFTQYF. As DNA, the CDR3 is TGTGCCAGCAGTTACTCGGGACAGGGTTTCACCCAGTACTTC.